This T cell receptor (beta chain) was obtained from a study of naive and memory T cell subsets. The SP2 primer and nested alpha and beta constant region primers amplified ligated cDNA in four rounds. MiXCR, run by TCRdb on the 5' RACE reads, gives a single entry per CDR3 protein. The table has about 59,000 distinct CDR3 sequences, roughly 8.1% seen once. At least ten counts were recorded for this clonotype. TCR cDNA received a 3' ligated oligonucleotide that carried a UMI. This receptor was taken from a female donor in good health.

The CDR3 protein is CASSPGLGNEQFF. DNA of the CDR3: TGTGCCAGCAGTCCCGGTTTGGGCAATGAGCAGTTCTTC. The chain recombines TRBV6-5 with TRBJ2-1; no reliable D call. In germline, CDR1 is MNHEY, CDR2 SVGAGI. Trimming removed 5 bases at V and 6 bases at J, with 11 bases between. The CDR3 is made up of 13 amino acids.